The 14 T cell receptor beta chains below all came from one sample that was sequenced in a study of beta chain features in type 1 diabetes. The entirety of the isolated RNA underwent reverse transcription, so expressed TCRB transcripts were sequenced. The protocol was immunoSEQ multiplex PCR, while the TCRdb copy is restricted to in-frame clones and leaves out a portion. In the table there are 140,000 to 150,000 clones, 48% of which are singletons. Sequencing used Tregs from blood. The receptor set was obtained from a man between 18 and 29 years old in good health.

This sequence joins TRBV7-2 and TRBJ2-7, with 11 bases that match TRBD2. V gave up 1 base and J gave up 6 bases; unmatched junction bases: 5. The germline CDR1 and CDR2 sequences are SGHTA and FQGNSA. This CDR3 is built from 15 residues. The CDR3 loop reads CASSLVIGLAGEQYF. For the CDR3, the DNA is TGTGCCAGCAGCTTAGTAATCGGACTAGCGGGCGAGCAGTACTTC.

The gene calls are TRBV19 and TRBJ2-7; possible D gene TRBD1, 5 bases. There are 15 residues in the CDR3. Germline-derived CDR1 and CDR2 are LNHDA and SQIVND (reference sequence). V lost 6 bases to trimming and J lost 1 base, with 16 bases between them. CDR3 coding DNA: TGTGCCAGTAGCCTCCAGGGTTCGCTTTCCTACGAGCAGTACTTC. Encoded protein: CASSLQGSLSYEQYF.

The chain couples TRBV4-2 to TRBJ2-3, with a tentative D call TRBD1 (6 bases). CDR3 length: 16 residues. Germline CDR1 LGHNA, CDR2 YNFKEQ. V was clipped by 0 bases and J by 5 bases, with 15 bases between them. The CDR3 sequence: CASSQEGQRSKDTQYF. In DNA, the CDR3 is TGTGCCAGCAGCCAAGAAGGACAGCGGAGTAAAGATACGCAGTATTTT.

V usage is TRBV5-5 and J usage is TRBJ2-2, with D perhaps TRBD2 (5 bases). There are 15 residues in the CDR3. V was clipped by 3 bases and J by 6 bases, with 15 bases between them. The germline V gene has CDR1 SGHKS and CDR2 YYEKEE (reference sequence). The CDR3 bases are TGTGCCAGCAGCTGGGAGCTAGGCGTATCCGGGGAGCTGTTTTTT. Its translation: CASSWELGVSGELFF.

This clone was detected only a few times. DNA of the CDR3: TGTGCCACCCGACTAGCGGGAGGGCCCGGGGGCACCGGGGAGCTGTTTTTT. It codes for CATRLAGGPGGTGELFF. V and J are TRBV10-3 and TRBJ2-2; the match to TRBD2 covers 14 bases. The CDR3 is 17 residues long. CDR1 and CDR2 from the germline V gene are ENHRY and SYGVKD. Losses at the gene ends were 10 bases for V and 4 bases for J; bases not matched to a gene: 11.

This clone was counted only a few times. The V and J genes are TRBV2 and TRBJ2-5; the match to TRBD2 covers 12 bases. There are 17 residues in the CDR3. The germline V gene has CDR1 SNHLY and CDR2 FYNNEI. Losses at the gene ends were 8 bases for V and 2 bases for J; bases not matched to a gene: 12. CDR3 nucleotides: TGTGCCAGCGGAAGACTAGCGGGGGCCCTTCGACAAGAGACCCAGTACTTC. Protein: CASGRLAGALRQETQYF.

This clone has only a few counts. The gene calls are TRBV9 and TRBJ2-7, with D maybe TRBD1 (5 bases). Germline lookup yields CDR1 SGDLS and CDR2 YYNGEE. V lost 0 bases to trimming and J lost 2 bases, with 6 bases between them. The CDR3 consists of 13 residues. CDR3 in DNA: TGTGCCAGCAGCGTAGGGACAACCTACGAGCAGTACTTC. Translating gives CASSVGTTYEQYF.

The chain recombines TRBV4-3 with TRBJ1-2, with 9 nucleotides matching TRBD1. Germline V lookup: CDR1 LGHNA, CDR2 YSLEER. The CDR3 is made up of 16 amino acids. J was trimmed by 7 bases and V by 0 bases; bases with no gene match: 9. The CDR3 DNA reads TGCGCCAGCAGCCAAGAAATACAGGGGGCTCCTTTTGGCTACACCTTC. This sequence encodes CASSQEIQGAPFGYTF.

The rearrangement uses TRBV5-4 and TRBJ2-7, with D unclear. This CDR3 has 14 amino acids. Germline V gives CDR1 SGHNT, CDR2 YYREEE (reference sequence). The V gene lost 1 base and the J gene lost 3 bases, with 11 bases spanning the gap. The CDR3 nucleotides read TGTGCCAGCAGCTTGAGTGGGCCCGACTACGAGCAGTACTTC. It translates to CASSLSGPDYEQYF.

The count of this clone is one. The chain is built from TRBV19 and TRBJ2-1; D is uncertain. Trimming stripped 0 bases from V and 1 base from J, with 13 bases between. The CDR3 consists of 17 residues. Germline assignment: CDR1 LNHDA and CDR2 SQIVND (reference sequence). The CDR3 nucleotides read TGTGCCAGTAGTATAGATTCACGCGGTCCGTCCTACAATGAGCAGTTCTTC. It yields the protein CASSIDSRGPSYNEQFF.

This chain uses TRBV28 with TRBJ2-1; D remains unclear. The CDR3 has 13 amino acids. Between the trimmed V and J ends, which lost 2 bases and 3 bases, there was a span of 5 bases. Germline V gene sequence: CDR1 MDHEN, CDR2 SYDVKM. The CDR3 reads CASSLAYYNEQFF. As DNA, the CDR3 is TGTGCCAGCAGTTTAGCCTACTACAATGAGCAGTTCTTC.

This sequence joins TRBV27 and TRBJ1-2; 7 bases line up with TRBD1. The CDR3 covers 15 residues. The J segment lost 3 bases and the V segment lost 2 bases, leaving 6 bases of the junction unmatched. Germline values: CDR1 MNHEY, CDR2 SMNVEV (reference sequence). The CDR3 spells CASSLHPGGYYGYTF. The CDR3 region has the DNA TGTGCCAGCAGTTTACATCCAGGGGGGTACTATGGCTACACCTTC.

The genes are TRBV6-5 and TRBJ2-2; a possible D gene is TRBD1 (6 bases). V lost 11 bases, J lost 6 bases, and 16 bases lay in between. The CDR3 is 13 amino acids. The germline gives CDR1 MNHEY, CDR2 SVGAGI. CDR3 loop: CASQSWTAGELFF. For the CDR3, the DNA is TGTGCCTCTCAGAGTTGGACAGCCGGGGAGCTGTTTTTT.

This chain links TRBV7-3 with TRBJ2-5; maybe TRBD1 (6 bases). This CDR3 has 16 residues. The ends were cut back, 3 bases at V and 5 bases at J, with 19 bases in the middle. Germline-derived CDR1 and CDR2 are SGHTA and FQGTGA. CDR3 in amino acids: CASSLTGHRKIETQYF. CDR3 nucleotide sequence: TGTGCCAGCAGCTTGACGGGACATCGGAAGATCGAGACCCAGTACTTC.